This entry describes one T cell receptor (beta chain). The antigen is undetermined. CDR1 is SGHTA and CDR2 is FQGNSA in the germline V gene. The length of the CDR3 is 16 residues. Trimming removed 1 base from V and 7 bases from J; junction bases left unmatched: 6. These data belong to a study of immune cell composition in non-small cell lung cancer. Findings of the study overall: Tumour-reactive clones were not shown to match dominant in vivo tumour clones. Tumour-associated clones >0.5% occurred in under 35% of adenocarcinomas, over 60% of squamous.

DNA was extracted from unsorted cell suspensions stored frozen. Clones were read by immunoSEQ multiplex PCR, and TCRdb kept only the in-frame ones, dropping some. The sample shows 15,000 or so clones, more than 65% of them seen only once. The chain has TRBV7-2 and TRBJ2-1; the match to TRBD2 covers 11 bases. Sample: lung tumor tissue. This TCR was recovered from a human donor with non-small cell lung cancer. The CDR3 here is CASSLDSGRAKNEQFF. CDR3 DNA sequence: TGTGCCAGCAGCTTAGATAGCGGGAGGGCCAAAAATGAGCAGTTCTTC.